A selection of T cell receptor beta chains follows, all from one sample in a study of blood T cell repertoires in COVID-19. Libraries were prepared by immunoSEQ multiplex PCR; TCRdb keeps only in-frame clonotypes and omits some of them. The table has under 200,000 clones, roughly 88% seen once. Sequenced input: peripheral blood. Source of these receptors: a woman older than 75 with active or convalescent COVID-19. The CDR3 runs from the conserved cysteine through the conserved F or W. The D gene is left open where the match is weak. Only part of the rows carry a size: once, few, many, or a class if the clone is expanded.

>.|TRBJ1-5|TRBV10-3|.
TGTGCCATCAGTGAGTCGGGGGACAACAATCAGCCCCAGCATTTT
CAISESGDNNQPQHF
>.|TRBJ2-7|TRBV27|TRBD2
TGTGCCAGCAGTCCTTGGGGAGGGGAGAACTACGAGCAGTACTTC
CASSPWGGENYEQYF
>.|TRBJ2-7|TRBV19|TRBD1
TGTGCCAGTAAGGGACAGGGCGGCGAGCAGTACTTC
CASKGQGGEQYF
>once|TRBJ1-4|TRBV18|TRBD1
TGTGCCAGCTCACCACGTTTTACTTCGACAGGGGGCGAGGAAAAACTGTTTTTT
CASSPRFTSTGGEEKLFF
>few|TRBJ2-1|TRBV5-4|.
TGTGCCAGCAGCCTGGCGGGATATGAGCAGTTCTTC
CASSLAGYEQFF
>.|TRBJ2-1|TRBV5-6|TRBD2
TGTGCCAGCAGCCGACTAGCGGATCTCTACAATGAGCAGTTCTTC
CASSRLADLYNEQFF
>once|TRBJ2-7|TRBV7-8|.
TGTGCCAGCAGCCGGGACAATGGCTACGAGCAGTACTTC
CASSRDNGYEQYF
>.|TRBJ2-7|TRBV6-5|.
TGTGCCGTTCAATTCAACTACGAGCAGTACTTC
CAVQFNYEQYF
>once|TRBJ1-1|TRBV18|.
TGTGCCAGCTCACCAGGAGAAGGAGCTTTCTTT
CASSPGEGAFF
>.|TRBJ2-1|TRBV27|TRBD2
TGTGCCACCCGGGGGACTAGCGGGGGCTACTCCTACAATGAGCAGTTCTTC
CATRGTSGGYSYNEQFF
>few|TRBJ1-2|TRBV9|TRBD1
TGTGCCAGCAGCGCGATGTCGGCAGGGGGCGTAAGTGGTGGCTACACCTTC
CASSAMSAGGVSGGYTF
>.|TRBJ1-2|TRBV5-4|TRBD1
TGTGCCAGCAGCCGAGGGGGCCTGGAGACCGGCTACACCTTC
CASSRGGLETGYTF
>.|TRBJ2-5|TRBV27|TRBD2
TGTGCCAGCAGTTTACTAGCGGGGGGACAAGAGACCCAGTACTTC
CASSLLAGGQETQYF
>.|TRBJ1-1|TRBV19|TRBD1
TGTGCCAGTAGTAGAGAAGGACAGGGGCGAGCTTTCTTT
CASSREGQGRAFF
>.|TRBJ1-2|TRBV10-1|TRBD1
TGCGCCAGCAGTGACACCGGGACAGCGCCCTATGGCTACACCTTC
CASSDTGTAPYGYTF
>.|TRBJ1-5|TRBV30|TRBD1
TGTGCCTGGAGTTCTCCGGGACAGGTACTTAGCAATCAGCCCCAGCATTTT
CAWSSPGQVLSNQPQHF
>.|TRBJ2-7|TRBV5-1|.
TGCGCCAGCAGCTCACAGACAGGCCAGGGCGAGCAGTACTTC
CASSSQTGQGEQYF
>once|TRBJ1-5|TRBV5-8|.
TGTGCCAGCAGCTTGGACTACTCTGGGGGGAATAATCAGCCCCAGCATTTT
CASSLDYSGGNNQPQHF
>.|TRBJ2-1|TRBV25-1|.
TGTGCCAGCAGTGCTGGCGGGGCCCTTGATGAGCAGTTCTTC
CASSAGGALDEQFF
>.|TRBJ2-3|TRBV9|TRBD2
TGTGCCAGCAGCGTGGGAGGGCCGCCAGATACGCAGTATTTT
CASSVGGPPDTQYF
>once|TRBJ2-1|TRBV4-2|TRBD2
TGTGCCAGCAGCCAAGATACTAGCGGGGGGGCGCATGAGCAGTTCTTC
CASSQDTSGGAHEQFF
>.|TRBJ2-5|TRBV28|.
TGTGCCAGCAGTTTACGGACAGTGGGTGGAGAGACCCAGTACTTC
CASSLRTVGGETQYF
>.|TRBJ2-5|TRBV7-2|TRBD1
TGTGCCAGCAGCCTAAATAGGGGGCGATCAGAGACCCAGTACTTC
CASSLNRGRSETQYF
>.|TRBJ2-5|TRBV3-1/TRBV3-2|.
TGTGCCAGCAGCCAAGAGCTAATAGATGTGGAGACCCAGTACTTC
CASSQELIDVETQYF
>.|TRBJ1-2|TRBV6-6|TRBD1
TGTGCCAGCACCGGGACAGGGGGAAACTATGGCTACACCTTC
CASTGTGGNYGYTF
>.|TRBJ1-4|TRBV3-1/TRBV3-2|TRBD1
TGTGCCAGCAGCGTTAACAGGGGTCCCACTAATGAAAAACTGTTTTTT
CASSVNRGPTNEKLFF
>.|TRBJ2-7|TRBV2|TRBD1
TGTGCCAGCAGTAGAGACAGGGGGGTACCCTACGAGCAGTACTTC
CASSRDRGVPYEQYF
>.|TRBJ1-1|TRBV18|TRBD1
TGTGCCAGCTCACGGCAGGGGGTAAGCACTGAAGCTTTCTTT
CASSRQGVSTEAFF
>.|TRBJ2-2|TRBV24-1|TRBD1
TGTGCCACCAGTGATCCCCGACAGGGGGACACCGGGGAGCTGTTTTTT
CATSDPRQGDTGELFF
>.|TRBJ2-7|TRBV18|TRBD1
TGTGCCAGCTCACCACCGACAGGGACCCCCGGCGAGCAGTACTTC
CASSPPTGTPGEQYF
>.|TRBJ2-1|TRBV30|TRBD2
TGTGCCTGGAGTGTACGTAGTAGCGGGTCGAACAATGAGCAGTTCTTC
CAWSVRSSGSNNEQFF
>once|TRBJ1-5|TRBV27|.
TGTGCCAGCAGTCATCAGGGTCCATATAGCAATCAGCCCCAGCATTTT
CASSHQGPYSNQPQHF
>.|TRBJ1-2|TRBV14|.
TGTGCCAGCAGCCAACGGGCGGGCCATGGCTACACCTTC
CASSQRAGHGYTF
>few|TRBJ1-2|TRBV4-2|.
TGTGCCAGCAGCCAATCCCTTTCGGTTAACTATGGCTACACCTTC
CASSQSLSVNYGYTF
>once|TRBJ2-2|TRBV4-3|TRBD2
TGCGCCAGCAGCCAAGCCGCTAGCGGGGGAACCGGGGAGCTGTTTTTT
CASSQAASGGTGELFF
>.|TRBJ2-7|TRBV11-3|.
TGTGCCAGCAGCTTAGGGGGGCAGCCCACCTACGAGCAGTACTTC
CASSLGGQPTYEQYF
>.|TRBJ2-7|TRBV11-2|.
TGTGCCAGCAGCCTAAGCTCCTACGAGCAGTACTTC
CASSLSSYEQYF
>few|TRBJ1-1|TRBV10-2|TRBD1
TGCGCCAGCAGAGGGACAGGGGGCAACACTGAAGCTTTCTTT
CASRGTGGNTEAFF
>.|TRBJ2-5|TRBV14|.
TGTGCCAGCAGCCAGATCCCGTCCAGGGGAGTATATGAGACCCAGTACTTC
CASSQIPSRGVYETQYF
>.|TRBJ2-7|TRBV10-1|TRBD2
TGCGCCAGCAGCAGCGGGGGGCCCAGCTCCTACGAGCAGTACTTC
CASSSGGPSSYEQYF
>.|TRBJ1-2|TRBV4-3|.
TGCGCCAGCAGCCAAGGTGGAGGGGGGGACTATGGCTACACCTTC
CASSQGGGGDYGYTF
>.|TRBJ1-4|TRBV25-1|.
TGTGCCAGCAGTGAATATAACAGGGATGAAAAACTGTTTTTT
CASSEYNRDEKLFF
>.|TRBJ2-3|TRBV4-1|.
TGCGCCAGCAGGTCAGGGGACCTCGGGGTAGATACGCAGTATTTT
CASRSGDLGVDTQYF
>.|TRBJ1-6|TRBV6-5|TRBD1
TGTGCCAGCAGTCCCCAAGGACAGGGTGATTCACCCCTCCACTTT
CASSPQGQGDSPLHF
>.|TRBJ1-3|TRBV6-5|TRBD1
TGTGCCAGCAGTTACGGACAGGACAGATTTCCCATATATTTT
CASSYGQDRFPIYF
>.|TRBJ2-3|TRBV7-6|.
TGTGCCAGCAGCTTAGCTCCCAGGACAGCCTCGAGGGATACGCAGTATTTT
CASSLAPRTASRDTQYF
>.|TRBJ1-5|TRBV5-1|TRBD1
TGCGCCAGCAGTCTCCCAGACAAGGGACAGGGAGTAGGGGAGCCCCAGCATTTT
CASSLPDKGQGVGEPQHF
>.|TRBJ1-5|TRBV4-1|TRBD1
TGCGCCAGCAGCCAAGAGATGGGGACAGGGGGCCATAGCAATCAGCCCCAGCATTTT
CASSQEMGTGGHSNQPQHF
>.|TRBJ1-4|TRBV27|TRBD1
TGTGCCAGCAGTTTATCCGGACAGGGGGCGTTGACTAATGAAAAACTGTTTTTT
CASSLSGQGALTNEKLFF
>.|TRBJ2-3|TRBV19|TRBD2
TGTGCCAGTAGTATGTCGGGGGGGGTGGCAGATACGCAGTATTTT
CASSMSGGVADTQYF
>.|TRBJ2-5|TRBV9|TRBD2
TGTGCCAGCAGCGTAGGATTAGCGGGGGGACCCCAAGAGACCCAGTACTTC
CASSVGLAGGPQETQYF
>once|TRBJ2-3|TRBV10-3|TRBD2
TGTGCCATCAGTGAAGCTAGCGGGGAGCCGACTAGCACAGATACGCAGTATTTT
CAISEASGEPTSTDTQYF
>.|TRBJ1-2|TRBV19|TRBD1
TGTGCCAGTAGTACCCCGGGGACAGGGATTCTCTATGGCTACACCTTC
CASSTPGTGILYGYTF
>once|TRBJ2-3|TRBV6-2/TRBV6-3|.
TGTGCCAGCAGTTTAAGCACAGATACGCAGTATTTT
CASSLSTDTQYF
>.|TRBJ1-2|TRBV19|TRBD1
TGTGCCAGTAGTATAGGACAGGGGATGCGCTACACCTTC
CASSIGQGMRYTF